This T cell receptor beta chain was retrieved from a study of cytomegalovirus exposure and HLA in healthy donors. The repertoire was sequenced with immunoSEQ multiplex PCR; TCRdb's copy has only in-frame clones and lacks some. The table has some 150,000 clones, roughly 86% seen once. The CDR3 is 18 residues long. V shed 5 bases, J shed 4 bases, and the junction held 17 bases outside the gene matches. Germline V gene lookup returns CDR1 SGHNT and CDR2 YENEEA. What was sequenced was PBMCs. The chain uses TRBV11-3 and TRBJ2-1, with TRBD2 identical over 7 bases. This clonotype was sampled from a human donor in good health. The CDR3 sequence is CASSLTSGGGRVYNEQFF. The CDR3 region has the DNA TGTGCCAGCAGCCTGACCTCTGGAGGAGGGAGGGTATACAATGAGCAGTTCTTC.